The clone carrying this T cell receptor beta chain was counted a few times. Its matching antigen is unknown. Among ophthalmopathy patients, the Clinical Activity Score reached at least 3, the NOSPECS grade reached at least 4, and duration remained under 3 months. Clinical symptoms, serum thyroxine, TRAb, thyroid ultrasound and orbital computed tomography informed diagnoses. The data are from a study of T cells in Graves' hyperthyroidism and ophthalmopathy. Researchers amplified the TCR beta CDR3 regions from RNA transcripts. HTBI primers were employed in a first-round RT-PCR of the TCR CDR3. TCRdb re-called the multiplex PCR reads with MiXCR, one entry per CDR3 protein. The sample lists roughly 400,000 distinct CDR3 sequences, over 13% seen once, with 25% to 30% in the top ten. Study observations and caveats: Ophthalmopathy prediction by the model preceded onset by a median 6.5 months. The authors' 13 V-J model separated ophthalmopathy from stable hyperthyroidism.

The germline CDR1 and CDR2 sequences are MNHNS and SASEGT. This CDR3 region has 14 residues. The trim removed 5 bases at V and 7 bases at J, leaving 10 bases unmatched. This clonotype was sampled from a man aged 50-60 years with Graves' ophthalmopathy. The sequenced material came from blood. This chain connects TRBV6-1 to TRBJ2-7, with 8 bases that match TRBD1. The CDR3 sequence is CASSSRDRGEEQYF. The CDR3 nucleotides read TGTGCCAGCAGTTCTAGAGACAGGGGTGAAGAGCAGTACTTC.